Listed below are T cell receptor beta chains from one sample, sequenced in a study of cytomegalovirus exposure and HLA in healthy donors. TCRdb keeps only in-frame clones here, not all; method: immunoSEQ multiplex PCR. The sample has 180,000 or so clones, about 9% seen once. The sample consisted of PBMCs. The receptors here all came from a woman in her twenties or thirties in good health and CMV-seropositive. The CDR3 runs from the conserved cysteine through the conserved F or W. Each record gives: V gene, clone size, J gene, CDR3 protein. Where a row states a size, it is once, few, many or the class of an expanded clone; other rows omit it.

TRBV5-8	few	TRBJ2-2	CASSLGRNYAGELFF
TRBV5-8	.	TRBJ2-7	CASSLGGGYEQYF
TRBV7-8	few	TRBJ2-2	CASSQLSGSAYGELFF
TRBV7-8	few	TRBJ1-1	CASSSGATGRTEAFF
TRBV2	.	TRBJ2-5	CASSERSSGRKETQYF
TRBV7-6	.	TRBJ2-1	CASSFGRTPYNEQFF
TRBV7-2	few	TRBJ2-1	CASSLMVGAFF
TRBV2	.	TRBJ2-7	CASSNRESSYEQYF
TRBV7-9	few	TRBJ2-1	CASSSPQTGTTVAEQFF
TRBV29-1	few	TRBJ2-1	CSAGTGTHNEQFF
TRBV5-1	.	TRBJ2-3	CASSLYSDTQYF
TRBV29-1	few	TRBJ1-3	CSVGVSGNTIYF
TRBV7-9	.	TRBJ1-5	CASSLGGLQPQHF
TRBV4-1	.	TRBJ2-7	CASSQPTSGRYEQYF
TRBV6-5	.	TRBJ2-7	CASSYSSSGRYEQYF
TRBV23-1	few	TRBJ2-1	CASSQPTSNEQFF
TRBV5-1	.	TRBJ1-5	CASSLDNTNQPQHF
TRBV30	.	TRBJ1-1	CAWSSRTGGTEAFF
TRBV7-8	.	TRBJ2-7	CASSNGPGTSGSSYEQYF
TRBV5-6	few	TRBJ2-7	CASRYATVPYEQYF
TRBV7-6	.	TRBJ2-3	CASSPRTSGSTDTQYF
TRBV4-2	.	TRBJ2-5	CASSQERWEAEETQYF
TRBV9	few	TRBJ2-1	CASSVDRGSYNEQFF
TRBV5-8	few	TRBJ2-3	CASSLVGGGTDTQYF
TRBV4-2	few	TRBJ2-3	CASSHPGQGTDTQYF
TRBV27	few	TRBJ2-7	CASSVVKSYYEQYF
TRBV5-4	.	TRBJ2-1	CASSPPGNEQFF
TRBV25-1	.	TRBJ1-1	CASSTGANTEAFF
TRBV11-2	.	TRBJ2-3	CASSFSALGTTFDGNTQYF
TRBV20-1	few	TRBJ2-5	CSAISGQTQYF
TRBV5-4	few	TRBJ1-1	CASSLTAMNTEAFF
TRBV10-3	.	TRBJ2-1	CAISPTSGKVYNEQFF
TRBV11-2	.	TRBJ2-3	CASRRLAGGSTDTQYF
TRBV7-9	.	TRBJ2-7	CASSLAGGFREQYF
TRBV5-6	few	TRBJ2-5	CASSLLAGVYETQYF
TRBV25-1	.	TRBJ2-1	CASSEYGLAGKDNEQFF
TRBV2	few	TRBJ2-7	CASKRQTSGSYEQYF
TRBV19	few	TRBJ1-3	CASSSGQGTGNTIYF
TRBV7-3	.	TRBJ2-1	CASSLTRGNEQFF
TRBV11-2	few	TRBJ2-1	CASRRPGREGNEQFF
TRBV4-1	few	TRBJ2-7	CASSHNDQGYEQYF
TRBV2	few	TRBJ2-2	CASSDMGGGTGELFF
TRBV5-4	.	TRBJ2-1	CASSLEKRQFF
TRBV7-6	.	TRBJ2-7	CASSPRPGTYEQYF
TRBV6-6	.	TRBJ1-2	CASSYRAGDGYTF
TRBV5-4	few	TRBJ1-1	CASSLVSGGEAFF
TRBV7-9	few	TRBJ2-5	CASSPPVRVQETQYF
TRBV6-5	few	TRBJ1-2	CASRKTGGYGYPF
TRBV9	few	TRBJ2-5	CASSVDGSGRETQYF
TRBV6-4	.	TRBJ2-1	CASPLLRLAGDNEQFF
TRBV5-5	few	TRBJ2-5	CASSRDSQETQYF
TRBV5-1	.	TRBJ2-3	CASSPLGLAGNTDTQYF
TRBV5-1	few	TRBJ2-3	CASSTQGYTQYF
TRBV7-2	.	TRBJ2-1	CASSLASLAGQFF